The T cell receptor beta chain under discussion was sequenced for a study of tumor and adjacent non-tumor tissue in lung cancer. No cell sorting was done before RNA was extracted from the tissue. Donors were chemotherapy-naive, newly diagnosed lung cancer surgical patients in China, August–late 2014. This clonotype was seen a handful of times. The antigen is unknown. A junction boundary mismatches the germline segment, possibly from a read error. Germline V gives CDR1 SGHAT, CDR2 FQDESV (reference sequence). This CDR3 has 17 residues. Regarding the study as a whole: Top 100 clones took a larger repertoire share in normal lung. Significantly higher TCR diversity was found in tumor than normal lung.

A modified ARM-PCR protocol with three rounds of nested PCR amplified TCRbeta. TCRdb redid the calling of the multiplex PCR reads with MiXCR, one entry per CDR3 protein. The table records some 99,000 distinct CDR3 sequences, 60% to 80% of them present only once. Sequencing input: lung tumor tissue. This receptor was taken from a woman aged 60-75 years with non-small cell lung cancer. This chain links TRBV11-1 with TRBJ2-2; D perhaps matches TRBD2 (6 bases). CDR3 protein: CTSSPRLSGESTGELFF. CDR3 bases: TGTACCAGCAGCCCGCGACTATCGGGAGAATCCACCGGGGAGCTGTTTTTC.